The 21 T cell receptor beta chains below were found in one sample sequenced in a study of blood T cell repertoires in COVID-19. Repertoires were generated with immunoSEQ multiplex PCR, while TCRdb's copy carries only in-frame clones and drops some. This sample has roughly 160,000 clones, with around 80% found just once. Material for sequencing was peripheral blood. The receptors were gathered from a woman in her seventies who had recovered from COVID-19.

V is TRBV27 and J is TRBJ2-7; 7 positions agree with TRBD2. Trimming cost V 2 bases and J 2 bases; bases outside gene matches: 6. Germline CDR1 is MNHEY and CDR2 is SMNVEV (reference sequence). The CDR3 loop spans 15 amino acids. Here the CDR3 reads CASSLGSGGPYEQYF. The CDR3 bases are TGTGCCAGCAGTTTAGGTTCGGGGGGACCCTACGAGCAGTACTTC.

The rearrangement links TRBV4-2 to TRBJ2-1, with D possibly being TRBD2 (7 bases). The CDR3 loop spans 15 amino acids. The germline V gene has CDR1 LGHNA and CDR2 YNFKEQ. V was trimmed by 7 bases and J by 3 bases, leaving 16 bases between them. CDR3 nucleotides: TGTGCCAGCACCTTAGGGGGGGCGGGCTACAATGAGCAGTTCTTC. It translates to CASTLGGAGYNEQFF.

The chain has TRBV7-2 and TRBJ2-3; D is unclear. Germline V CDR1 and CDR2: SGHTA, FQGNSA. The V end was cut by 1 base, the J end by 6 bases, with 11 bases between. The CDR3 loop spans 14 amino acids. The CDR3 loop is CASSLGPFLDTQYF. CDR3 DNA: TGTGCCAGCAGCTTAGGGCCCTTTCTGGATACGCAGTATTTT.

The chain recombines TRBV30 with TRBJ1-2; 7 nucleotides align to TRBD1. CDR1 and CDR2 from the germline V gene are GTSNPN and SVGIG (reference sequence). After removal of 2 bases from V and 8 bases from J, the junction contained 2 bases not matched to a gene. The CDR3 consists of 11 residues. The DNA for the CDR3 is TGTGCCTGGAGTCCAGGGGGAGGCTACACCTTC. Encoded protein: CAWSPGGGYTF.

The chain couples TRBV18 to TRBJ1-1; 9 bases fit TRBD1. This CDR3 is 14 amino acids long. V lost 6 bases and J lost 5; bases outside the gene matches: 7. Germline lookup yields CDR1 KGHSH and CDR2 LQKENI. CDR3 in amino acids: CASSGQGRGTEAFF. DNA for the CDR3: TGTGCCAGCTCCGGACAGGGGAGGGGGACTGAAGCTTTCTTT.

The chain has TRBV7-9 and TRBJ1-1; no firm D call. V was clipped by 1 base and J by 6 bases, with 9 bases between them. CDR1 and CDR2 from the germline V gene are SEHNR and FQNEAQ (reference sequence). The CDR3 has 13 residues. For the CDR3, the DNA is TGTGCCAGCAGCTTAGGGACTGTCGCTGAAGCTTTCTTT. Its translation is CASSLGTVAEAFF.

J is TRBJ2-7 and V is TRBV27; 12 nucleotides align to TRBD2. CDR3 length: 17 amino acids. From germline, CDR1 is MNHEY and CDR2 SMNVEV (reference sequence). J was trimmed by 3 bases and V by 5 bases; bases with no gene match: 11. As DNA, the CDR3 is TGTGCCAGCAGTCACCGACTAGCGGGAGATTCGGGCTACGAGCAGTACTTC. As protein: CASSHRLAGDSGYEQYF.

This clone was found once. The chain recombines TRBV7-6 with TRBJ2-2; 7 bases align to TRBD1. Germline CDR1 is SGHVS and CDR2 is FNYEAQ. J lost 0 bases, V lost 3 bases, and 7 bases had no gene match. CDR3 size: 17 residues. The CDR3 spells CASSFPRGGANTGELFF. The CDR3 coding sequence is TGTGCCAGCAGCTTCCCGAGAGGGGGCGCGAACACCGGGGAGCTGTTTTTT.

CDR3 nucleotide sequence: TGCGCCAGCAGCCAAGTGATCGGGGTGTCCGGGGCCAACGTCCTGACTTTC. Translation: CASSQVIGVSGANVLTF. The J gene is TRBJ2-6, the V gene TRBV4-1, with a tentative D call TRBD2 (5 bases). The V and J ends lost 1 base and 4 bases respectively, with 14 bases between them. The CDR3 covers 17 residues. Germline CDR1 reads MGHRA; CDR2 reads YSYEKL.

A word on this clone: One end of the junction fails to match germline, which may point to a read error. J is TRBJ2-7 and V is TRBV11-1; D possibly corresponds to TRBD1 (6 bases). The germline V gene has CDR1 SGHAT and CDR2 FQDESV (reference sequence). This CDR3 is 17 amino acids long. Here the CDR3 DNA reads TGTGCCAGCAGCCTAGCCCCAGCGAGGGGGAAAGACTACGAGCAGTACTTC. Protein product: CASSLAPARGKDYEQYF.

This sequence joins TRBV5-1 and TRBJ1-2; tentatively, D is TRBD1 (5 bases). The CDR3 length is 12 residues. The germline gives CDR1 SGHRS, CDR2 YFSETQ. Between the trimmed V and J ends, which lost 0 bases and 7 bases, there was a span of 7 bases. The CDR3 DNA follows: TGCGCCAGCAGCTTGGGGCAGGGTGGCTACACCTTC. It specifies CASSLGQGGYTF.

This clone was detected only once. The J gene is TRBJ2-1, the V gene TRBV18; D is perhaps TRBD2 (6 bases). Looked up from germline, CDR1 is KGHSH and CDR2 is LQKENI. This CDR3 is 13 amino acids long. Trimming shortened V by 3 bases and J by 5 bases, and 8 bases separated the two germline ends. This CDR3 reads CASSPPSDNEQFF. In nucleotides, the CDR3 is TGTGCCAGCTCACCCCCTAGCGACAATGAGCAGTTCTTC.

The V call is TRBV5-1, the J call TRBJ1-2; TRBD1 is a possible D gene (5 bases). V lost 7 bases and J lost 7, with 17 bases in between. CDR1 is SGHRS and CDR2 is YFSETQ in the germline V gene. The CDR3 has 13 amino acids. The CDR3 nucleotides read TGCGCCAGCTCCGCTGGCGGTCAGGGTGGCTACACCTTC. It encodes CASSAGGQGGYTF.

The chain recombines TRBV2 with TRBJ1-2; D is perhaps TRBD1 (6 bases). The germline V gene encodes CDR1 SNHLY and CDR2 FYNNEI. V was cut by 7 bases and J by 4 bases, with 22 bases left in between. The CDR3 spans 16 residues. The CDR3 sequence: CASIGGLGGGGYGYTF. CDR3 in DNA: TGTGCCAGCATTGGAGGATTAGGGGGGGGCGGCTATGGCTACACCTTC.

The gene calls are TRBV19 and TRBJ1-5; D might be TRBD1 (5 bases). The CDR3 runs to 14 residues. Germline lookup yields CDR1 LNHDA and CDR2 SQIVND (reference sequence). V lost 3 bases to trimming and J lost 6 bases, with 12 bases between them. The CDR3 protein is CASSMGRRGQPQHF. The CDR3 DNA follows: TGTGCCAGTAGTATGGGCCGGAGGGGTCAGCCCCAGCATTTT.

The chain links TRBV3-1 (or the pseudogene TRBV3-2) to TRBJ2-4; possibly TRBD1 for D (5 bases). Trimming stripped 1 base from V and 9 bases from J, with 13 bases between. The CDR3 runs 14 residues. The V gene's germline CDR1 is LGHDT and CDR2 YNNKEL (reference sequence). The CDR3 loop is CASSQGAPGRIQYF. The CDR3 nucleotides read TGTGCCAGCAGCCAAGGGGCGCCAGGGCGCATTCAGTACTTC.

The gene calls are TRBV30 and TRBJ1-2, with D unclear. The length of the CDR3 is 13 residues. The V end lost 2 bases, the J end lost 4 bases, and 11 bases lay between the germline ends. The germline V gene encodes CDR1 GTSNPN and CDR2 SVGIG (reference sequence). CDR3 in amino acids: CAWSRAGGYGYTF. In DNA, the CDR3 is TGTGCCTGGAGTCGGGCGGGCGGCTATGGCTACACCTTC.

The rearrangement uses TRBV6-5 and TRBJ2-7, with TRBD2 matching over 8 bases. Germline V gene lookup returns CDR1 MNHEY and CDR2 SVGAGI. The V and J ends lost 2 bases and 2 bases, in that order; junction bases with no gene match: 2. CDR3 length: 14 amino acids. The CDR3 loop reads CASSYRAGAYEQYF. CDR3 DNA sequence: TGTGCCAGCAGTTACCGAGCGGGGGCCTACGAGCAGTACTTC.

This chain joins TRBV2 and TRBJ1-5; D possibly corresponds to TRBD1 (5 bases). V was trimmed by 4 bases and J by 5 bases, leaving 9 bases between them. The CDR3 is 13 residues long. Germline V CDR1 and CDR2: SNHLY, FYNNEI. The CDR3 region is CASSGRGDQPQHF. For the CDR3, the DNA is TGTGCCAGCAGTGGGAGGGGCGATCAGCCCCAGCATTTT. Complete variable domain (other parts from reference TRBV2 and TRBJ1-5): EPEVTQTPSHQVTQMGQEVILRCVPISNHLYFYWYRQILGQKVEFLVSFYNNEISEKSEIFDDQFSVERPDGSNFTLKIRSTKLEDSAMYFCASSGRGDQPQHFGDGTRLSIL.

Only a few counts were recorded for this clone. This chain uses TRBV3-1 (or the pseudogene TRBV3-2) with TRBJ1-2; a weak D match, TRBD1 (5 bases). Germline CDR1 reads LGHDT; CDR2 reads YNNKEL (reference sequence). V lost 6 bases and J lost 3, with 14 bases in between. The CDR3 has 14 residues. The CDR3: CASRAGGKDYGYTF. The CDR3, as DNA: TGTGCCAGCAGGGCGGGGGGGAAGGACTATGGCTACACCTTC.

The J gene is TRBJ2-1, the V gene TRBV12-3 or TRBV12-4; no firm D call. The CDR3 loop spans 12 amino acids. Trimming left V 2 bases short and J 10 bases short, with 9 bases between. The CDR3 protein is CASSLTPGEQFF. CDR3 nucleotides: TGTGCCAGCAGTTTAACCCCCGGGGAGCAGTTCTTC.